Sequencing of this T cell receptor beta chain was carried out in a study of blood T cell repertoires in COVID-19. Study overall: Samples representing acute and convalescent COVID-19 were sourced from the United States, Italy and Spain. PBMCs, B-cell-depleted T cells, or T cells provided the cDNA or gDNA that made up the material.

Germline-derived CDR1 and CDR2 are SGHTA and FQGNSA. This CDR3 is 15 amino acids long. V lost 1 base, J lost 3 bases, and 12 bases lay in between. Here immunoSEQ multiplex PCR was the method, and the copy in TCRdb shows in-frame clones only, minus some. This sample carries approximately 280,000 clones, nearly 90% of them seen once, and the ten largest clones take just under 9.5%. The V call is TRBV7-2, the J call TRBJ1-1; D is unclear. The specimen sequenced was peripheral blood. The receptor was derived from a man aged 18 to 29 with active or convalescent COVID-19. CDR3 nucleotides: TGTGCCAGCAGCTTAGGTAGGAGGCCCTACACTGAAGCTTTCTTT. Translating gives CASSLGRRPYTEAFF.